A selection of T cell receptor beta chains follows, all from one sample in a study of blood T cell repertoires in COVID-19. Repertoires were generated with immunoSEQ multiplex PCR, while TCRdb's copy carries only in-frame clones and drops some. The table shows 62,000 or so clones, with 80% to 90% occurring only once. The sample taken for sequencing was peripheral blood. The receptor source for this set is a woman between 55 and 75 years old with acute or convalescent COVID-19. The CDR3 runs from the conserved cysteine through the conserved F or W. The D gene is left open where the match is weak. Some rows mark clone size as missing; the rest say once, few, many or name a class of expanded clone.

J | D | size | V | DNA | CDR3
TRBJ2-7 | TRBD1 | - | TRBV6-5 | TGTGCCAGCAGAACTCCACTGGACAGGGCCGGCGAGCAGTACTTC | CASRTPLDRAGEQYF
TRBJ1-1 | TRBD1 | - | TRBV7-6 | TGTGCCAGCAGCCCCCGGACAGGGGGATCATTAACTGAAGCTTTCTTT | CASSPRTGGSLTEAFF
TRBJ1-6 | TRBD1 | - | TRBV19 | TGTGCCAGTACTACCGGGACAGAAAATAATTCACCCCTCCACTTT | CASTTGTENNSPLHF
TRBJ2-2 | TRBD1 | once | TRBV6-5 | TGTGCCACCGCTACAGGGGGCTACACCGGGGAGCTGTTTTTT | CATATGGYTGELFF
TRBJ1-5 | - | - | TRBV6-2/TRBV6-3 | TGTGCCAGCAGTTCACAGATCAATCAGCCCCAGCATTTT | CASSSQINQPQHF
TRBJ2-1 | - | few | TRBV21-1 | TGTGCCAGCAGCGCGGGACTAGCTTCCTACAATGAGCAGTTCTTC | CASSAGLASYNEQFF
TRBJ2-7 | - | - | TRBV18 | TGTGCCAGCTCAGGTCCCTTGAGCTCCTACGAGCAGTACTTC | CASSGPLSSYEQYF
TRBJ1-2 | - | - | TRBV7-9 | TGTGCCAGCAGCTTAGGTGTAGATGGCTACACCTTC | CASSLGVDGYTF
TRBJ1-2 | - | - | TRBV12-3/TRBV12-4 | TGTGCCAGCAGTACCAAGGAGGGCTACACCTTC | CASSTKEGYTF
TRBJ2-7 | TRBD1 | - | TRBV7-9 | TGTGCCAGCAGCTCAACAGGGGTGTCCGAATTTTCCTACGAGCAGTACTTC | CASSSTGVSEFSYEQYF
TRBJ1-2 | TRBD1 | - | TRBV6-5 | TGTGCCAGTTTGCCCCAGGGGGCCAATGGCTACACCTTC | CASLPQGANGYTF
TRBJ1-1 | - | - | TRBV7-3 | TGTGCCAGCAGCGCCGACAGAAACACTGAAGCTTTCTTT | CASSADRNTEAFF
TRBJ1-2 | - | - | TRBV29-1 | TGCAGCGTTTCCACCGGGAGTAACTATGGCTACACCTTC | CSVSTGSNYGYTF
TRBJ1-5 | - | - | TRBV19 | TGTGCCAGTAGTATGGTCGGTCAGCCCCAGCATTTT | CASSMVGQPQHF
TRBJ2-6 | - | - | TRBV19 | TGTGCCAGTATACTTGGTTCGGACAGAGGAACGGGTGGGGCCAACGTCCTGACTTTC | CASILGSDRGTGGANVLTF
TRBJ1-6 | - | - | TRBV3-1/TRBV3-2 | TGTGCCAGCAGCCAAGATCTAATCGGTAGCTCCTATAATTCACCCCTCCACTTT | CASSQDLIGSSYNSPLHF
TRBJ1-1 | - | few | TRBV19 | TGTGCCAGTATCGAGTCAGGCATCATGAACACTGAAGCTTTCTTT | CASIESGIMNTEAFF
TRBJ1-2 | - | once | TRBV5-1 | TGCGCCAGCAGCCTACAGGAGTACTATGGCTACACCTTC | CASSLQEYYGYTF
TRBJ1-2 | - | - | TRBV6-2/TRBV6-3 | TGTGCCAGCAGTCAGGGGAATGGCTACACCTTC | CASSQGNGYTF
TRBJ2-1 | TRBD2 | - | TRBV2 | TGTGCCAGCAGGCCTAGCGGGAGGGCAGGATACAATGAGCAGTTCTTC | CASRPSGRAGYNEQFF
TRBJ2-7 | TRBD1 | - | TRBV9 | TGTGCCAGCAGCGTAGGTGGGAGGACAGGGGCGTACGAGCAGTACTTC | CASSVGGRTGAYEQYF
TRBJ1-4 | - | - | TRBV5-4 | TGTGCCAGCAGCTCGATTGACAGCGTAGAAAAACTGTTTTTT | CASSSIDSVEKLFF
TRBJ2-5 | - | once | TRBV3-1/TRBV3-2 | TGTGCCAGCAGCCAAAGGGGGGGTTTCACGAGGGGCCAGCCGGAGACCCAGTACTTC | CASSQRGGFTRGQPETQYF
TRBJ1-1 | TRBD1 | - | TRBV3-1/TRBV3-2 | TGTGCCAGCAGCCAGACAGGGAGGAACACTGAAGCTTTCTTT | CASSQTGRNTEAFF
TRBJ2-1 | TRBD2 | - | TRBV7-2 | TGTGGGGGGACTAGAGTAAACAATGAGCAGTTCTTC | CGGTRVNNEQFF
TRBJ1-5 | TRBD1 | - | TRBV28 | TGTGCCAGCAGTTTATGGACAGGGGGAGGCAATCAGCCCCAGCATTTT | CASSLWTGGGNQPQHF
TRBJ2-7 | TRBD2 | - | TRBV10-3 | TGTGCCATCAGTTCTCGGGAGGGGGGCTACGAGCAGTACTTC | CAISSREGGYEQYF
TRBJ2-3 | TRBD1 | - | TRBV5-1 | TGCGCCAGCAGCTTGTATCCTCCGGACAGGGGTATATTCACAGATACGCAGTATTTT | CASSLYPPDRGIFTDTQYF
TRBJ2-7 | TRBD1 | - | TRBV5-1 | TGCGCCAGCAGCCTGGGAGGGACAGGGGGAAGACACGAGCAGTACTTC | CASSLGGTGGRHEQYF
TRBJ2-1 | - | - | TRBV6-5 | TGTGCCAGCACCAAGGGACACACCGGGAATGAGCAGTTCTTC | CASTKGHTGNEQFF
TRBJ1-1 | - | - | TRBV5-8 | TGTGCCAGCAGCTTGGTGGGAGTGGGCCTTAAAGCTTTCTTT | CASSLVGVGLKAFF
TRBJ1-5 | - | - | TRBV10-2 | TGCGCCTCCAGGGAAGGAGGGAGCAATCAGCCCCAGCATTTT | CASREGGSNQPQHF
TRBJ2-1 | - | few | TRBV9 | TGTGCCAGCACTAGACAGGCGAGCTCCTACAATGAGCAGTTCTTC | CASTRQASSYNEQFF
TRBJ1-1 | - | - | TRBV18 | TGTGCCAGCTCACCGTCAACCTACAGGGACACTGAAGCTTTCTTT | CASSPSTYRDTEAFF
TRBJ2-3 | TRBD1 | - | TRBV7-3 | TGTGCCAGCAGCTTAGGACAGGGATACACAGATACGCAGTATTTT | CASSLGQGYTDTQYF
TRBJ1-5 | - | - | TRBV5-5 | TGTGCCAGCAGCTTATTCCTCGGGACTGGCAGCAATCAGCCCCAGCATTTT | CASSLFLGTGSNQPQHF
TRBJ1-2 | - | - | TRBV19 | TGTGCCAGTACCGCGACTCCTAACTATGGCTACACCTTC | CASTATPNYGYTF
TRBJ1-6 | - | few | TRBV6-1 | TGTGCCAGCAGTGAACAGAGGTGGAATTCACCCCTCCACTTT | CASSEQRWNSPLHF
TRBJ1-4 | - | - | TRBV21-1 | TGTGCCAGCAAGAGAGGTCGCCATGAAAAACTGTTTTTT | CASKRGRHEKLFF
TRBJ1-1 | - | once | TRBV11-1 | TGTGCCAGCAGCTCGCAGGTTGGCACTGAAGCTTTCTTT | CASSSQVGTEAFF
TRBJ1-1 | TRBD1 | - | TRBV2 | TGTGCCAGCATAGGACAGGCCAAACTGAACACTGAAGCTTTCTTT | CASIGQAKLNTEAFF